The text below deals with one TCR beta chain. Its antigen is unidentified. The record originates from a study of beta chain features in type 1 diabetes. As every portion of the isolated RNA was reverse transcribed, the sequencing read expressed TCRB transcripts. Some clones are missing from TCRdb's copy, which holds only in-frame ones; the method was immunoSEQ multiplex PCR. The data show around 250,000 clones, about 15% seen once. Trimming left V 0 bases short and J 0 bases short, with 9 bases between. This CDR3 has 15 residues. The germline V gene encodes CDR1 SGHNT and CDR2 YYREEE (reference sequence). Study outcomes and limitations: When Type 1 diabetes patients were examined, their TCRB CDR3s proved moderately but significantly shorter in all four CD4+ subsets.

The V call is TRBV5-4, the J call TRBJ1-2; D remains ambiguous. Material: naive CD4+ T cells from blood. The TCR originated in a man in his thirties or forties with type 1 diabetes. In DNA form, the CDR3 reads TGTGCCAGCAGCTTGGAAAGGAGGTCTAACTATGGCTACACCTTC. It yields the protein CASSLERRSNYGYTF.